The 25 T cell receptor beta chains reported below all come from one sample, sequenced in a study of blood T cell repertoires in COVID-19. Using immunoSEQ multiplex PCR, the repertoire was profiled, and TCRdb retains in-frame clones only, with some absent. The repertoire consists of hundreds of thousands of clones, with roughly nine tenths occurring once and the leading ten covering around 1.1%. Input material: PBMCs or T cells enriched from blood (not recorded which). These receptors were taken from a young man who had recovered from COVID-19.

The gene calls are TRBV29-1 and TRBJ1-2, with D perhaps matching TRBD1 (6 bases). Trimming cost V 7 bases and J 7 bases, with 19 bases left between them. CDR1 is SQVTM, CDR2 ANQGSEA, per germline. This CDR3 is built from 13 residues. This CDR3 is CSAQRGAGGGYTF. The CDR3, as DNA: TGCAGCGCCCAAAGGGGGGCGGGGGGTGGCTACACCTTC.

As regards this clone: Distinct nucleotide sequences in the sample also encode this CDR3. This sequence joins TRBV28 and TRBJ2-3; TRBD2 agrees at 9 bases. This CDR3 has 15 residues. From germline, CDR1 is MDHEN and CDR2 SYDVKM. J lost 1 base, V lost 6 bases, and 5 bases had no gene match. The chain's CDR3 is CASSRLAGGTDTQYF. The CDR3 nucleotides are TGTGCCAGCAGCCGCTTAGCGGGAGGCACAGATACGCAGTATTTT.

This clone was seen more than once but under ten times. The genes are TRBV4-1 and TRBJ2-4; 8 bases fit TRBD2. Germline values: CDR1 MGHRA, CDR2 YSYEKL. The trim removed 0 bases at V and 2 bases at J, leaving 6 bases unmatched. This CDR3 region has 17 residues. The CDR3 region has the DNA TGCGCCAGCAGCCAAGATGTCGCGGGAGGTTCCAAAAACATTCAGTACTTC. Residues: CASSQDVAGGSKNIQYF.

V gene TRBV28 combines with J gene TRBJ2-2; 9 nucleotides line up with TRBD1. Germline values: CDR1 MDHEN, CDR2 SYDVKM. This CDR3 comprises 15 residues. With 7 bases clipped from V and 6 bases from J, the junction kept 9 bases outside the gene matches. CDR3 bases: TGTGCCAGCATGGGGTGGACAGGGGAAGCCGGGGAGCTGTTTTTT. Protein product: CASMGWTGEAGELFF.

V usage is TRBV3-1 (or the pseudogene TRBV3-2) and J usage is TRBJ2-7; no clear D gene. Trimming removed 0 bases from V and 3 bases from J, with 9 bases in between. Germline CDR1 and CDR2: LGHDT and YNNKEL (reference sequence). This CDR3 region has 14 residues. CDR3: CASSQEGVFYEQYF. The DNA for the CDR3 is TGTGCCAGCAGCCAAGAGGGCGTCTTCTACGAGCAGTACTTC.

The chain has TRBV9 and TRBJ2-7, with D unresolved. Germline V gene sequence: CDR1 SGDLS, CDR2 YYNGEE. Trimming pared 4 bases from V and 2 bases from J, leaving 16 bases between. CDR3 length: 15 amino acids. The CDR3 DNA sequence: TGTGCCAGCAGCCCTTCAAGCAACCTCCCCTACGAGCAGTACTTC. Translating gives CASSPSSNLPYEQYF.

Comment on this clone: The junction departs from the called germline gene at one end, perhaps through a read error. The chain uses TRBV10-3 and TRBJ2-2; no clear D. The CDR3 consists of 15 residues. Germline assignment: CDR1 ENHRY and CDR2 SYGVKD. CDR3 sequence: CAISESGRNSGELFF. The CDR3 DNA is TGTGCCATCAGTGAGTCGGGCAGGAACTCCGGGGAGCTGTTTTTT.

The rearrangement links TRBV19 to TRBJ2-5, with D possibly being TRBD2 (6 bases). V was clipped by 1 base and J by 5 bases, with 8 bases between them. The CDR3 has 13 residues. From germline, CDR1 is LNHDA and CDR2 SQIVND (reference sequence). CDR3 amino acids: CASSIGLEETQYF. Here the CDR3 DNA reads TGTGCCAGTAGTATAGGACTAGAGGAGACCCAGTACTTC.

The chain recombines TRBV9 with TRBJ2-3; 8 positions match TRBD1. Germline-derived CDR1 and CDR2 are SGDLS and YYNGEE. After removal of 4 bases from V and 6 bases from J, the junction contained 16 bases not matched to a gene. The CDR3 is made up of 17 amino acids. The CDR3 sequence: CASSPTPSQGVGDTQYF. CDR3 coding DNA: TGTGCCAGCAGCCCAACCCCCTCACAGGGGGTGGGCGATACGCAGTATTTT.

V is TRBV25-1 and J is TRBJ1-1; maybe TRBD1 (5 bases). V was shortened by 0 bases and J by 4 bases, with 12 bases between the two germline ends. This CDR3 contains 15 residues. Germline V CDR1 and CDR2: MGHDK, SYGVNS. CDR3 DNA sequence: TGTGCCAGCAGTGAATATGGTCCGGGGGGCACTGAAGCTTTCTTT. Translated, it gives CASSEYGPGGTEAFF.

V usage is TRBV10-3 and J usage is TRBJ2-3, with unresolved D. Germline assignment: CDR1 ENHRY and CDR2 SYGVKD. V lost 5 bases to trimming and J lost 0 bases, with 9 bases between them. This CDR3 contains 14 residues. In DNA form, the CDR3 reads TGTGCCATCAGTACGGGTGGGAGCACAGATACGCAGTATTTT. Amino acid sequence: CAISTGGSTDTQYF.

This sequence joins TRBV5-5 and TRBJ1-2; 10 bases align to TRBD1. Trimming at V came to 0 bases and at J to 3 bases, leaving 11 bases not matched to a gene. The CDR3 extends over 18 amino acids. Per the germline V gene, CDR1 is SGHKS and CDR2 is YYEKEE (reference sequence). The CDR3 reads CASSLDSGQGVWYYGYTF. The CDR3 bases are TGTGCCAGCAGCTTGGATTCAGGACAGGGGGTTTGGTACTATGGCTACACCTTC.

The chain uses TRBV5-8 and TRBJ2-3; D is uncertain. Looked up from germline, CDR1 is SGHTS and CDR2 is YDEGEE. The V end was cut by 0 bases, the J end by 1 base, with 9 bases between. This CDR3 contains 15 residues. The CDR3 coding sequence is TGTGCCAGCAGCTTGGTTGACGGAGGCACAGATACGCAGTATTTT. This codes for CASSLVDGGTDTQYF.

V gene TRBV5-6 combines with J gene TRBJ2-7; D gene unclear. The CDR3 runs 16 residues. CDR1 and CDR2 from the germline V gene are SGHDT and YYEEEE. The V end was cut by 4 bases, the J end by 0 bases, with 17 bases between. CDR3 sequence: CASSAIAGLFSYEQYF. The DNA for the CDR3 is TGTGCCAGCAGCGCCATAGCCGGCCTTTTCTCCTACGAGCAGTACTTC.

This clone occurred once. The V and J genes are TRBV7-9 and TRBJ2-1, with 9 bases lining up with TRBD2. CDR3 length: 15 amino acids. Germline CDR1 and CDR2: SEHNR and FQNEAQ (reference sequence). The ends lost 5 bases at V and 6 bases at J; junction bases unmatched: 8. The CDR3 region has the DNA TGTGCCAGCAGCCCCGGGACTAGCATCGTCAATGAGCAGTTCTTC. As protein: CASSPGTSIVNEQFF.

The chain carries TRBV5-1 and TRBJ2-7; 8 positions match TRBD1. The CDR3 consists of 15 residues. Germline V gene sequence: CDR1 SGHRS, CDR2 YFSETQ. V gave up 4 bases and J gave up 7 bases; unmatched junction bases: 13. The CDR3 here is CASSENRDRPTEQYF. Written as DNA, the CDR3 is TGCGCCAGCAGCGAAAACCGGGACAGGCCTACTGAGCAGTACTTC. Full variable domain (remainder filled in from reference TRBV5-1 and TRBJ2-7): KAGVTQTPRYLIKTRGQQVTLSCSPISGHRSVSWYQQTPGQGLQFLFEYFSETQRNKGNFPGRFSGRQFSNSRSEMNVSTLELGDSALYLCASSENRDRPTEQYFGPGTRLTVT.

The chain links TRBV7-6 to TRBJ2-7, with D uncertain. V dropped 2 bases and J dropped 1 base, with 12 bases sitting between them. The germline V gene encodes CDR1 SGHVS and CDR2 FNYEAQ. The CDR3 runs to 15 residues. Here the CDR3 DNA reads TGTGCCAGCAGCTTATGGGCAGGCGTATCCTACGAGCAGTACTTC. It encodes CASSLWAGVSYEQYF.

This sequence joins TRBV28 and TRBJ2-7; 11 bases agree with TRBD2. Germline CDR1 reads MDHEN; CDR2 reads SYDVKM. CDR3 length equals 14 residues. Trimming took 4 bases from V and 6 from J; bases not matched to a gene: 5. The CDR3 DNA is TGTGCCAGCAGTTCGAATAGCGGGAGGGCCGAGCAGTACTTC. Its protein product is CASSSNSGRAEQYF.

The chain recombines TRBV28 with TRBJ2-3; perhaps TRBD1 as D (5 bases). The CDR3 loop spans 21 amino acids. The V end lost 4 bases, the J end lost 2 bases, and 31 bases lay between the germline ends. CDR1 MDHEN and CDR2 SYDVKM come from the germline V gene. The CDR3, as DNA: TGTGCCAGCAGTTCGATAGAGCCCTCGGACCTCCGCCGTGGACACACAGATACGCAGTATTTT. As protein: CASSSIEPSDLRRGHTDTQYF. The complete variable domain, with remaining parts taken from reference TRBV28 and TRBJ2-3, reads DVKVTQSSRYLVKRTGEKVFLECVQDMDHENMFWYRQDPGLGLRLIYFSYDVKMKEKGDIPEGYSVSREKKERFSLILESASTNQTSMYLCASSSIEPSDLRRGHTDTQYFGPGTRLTVL.

The chain carries TRBV3-1 (or the pseudogene TRBV3-2) and TRBJ2-7; TRBD1 matches 9 bases. CDR1 and CDR2 (germline): LGHDT, YNNKEL (reference sequence). With V trimmed by 4 bases and J by 6 bases, 7 bases remained unmatched. This CDR3 region has 14 residues. Here the CDR3 DNA reads TGTGCCAGCAGCCCGGGACAGGGAAGGGGCGAGCAGTACTTC. Translating it yields CASSPGQGRGEQYF.

This clone showed up just a few times. V is TRBV24-1 and J is TRBJ2-1; TRBD2 aligns across 11 bases. Germline V gene lookup returns CDR1 KGHDR and CDR2 SFDVKD. Trimming at V came to 3 bases and at J to 13 bases, leaving 7 bases not matched to a gene. The CDR3 is made up of 14 amino acids. Here the CDR3 reads CATSDTGLAELQFF. CDR3 coding DNA: TGTGCCACCAGTGATACGGGACTAGCGGAGCTACAGTTCTTC.

V is TRBV10-1 and J is TRBJ2-2; no clear D gene. Trimming shortened V by 3 bases and J by 5 bases, and 7 bases separated the two germline ends. This CDR3 comprises 13 residues. The germline V gene encodes CDR1 WNHNN and CDR2 SYGVQD (reference sequence). The CDR3 loop reads CASSDDLTGELFF. The CDR3, as DNA: TGCGCCAGCAGTGACGATCTAACCGGGGAGCTGTTTTTT.

The genes are TRBV5-4 and TRBJ2-2; TRBD1 might be the D (5 bases). Germline V gene data show CDR1 as SGHNT and CDR2 as YYREEE (reference sequence). The germline V and J ends were trimmed by 1 base and 3 bases, with 10 bases remaining between them. The CDR3 sequence is 15 residues long. This chain's CDR3 is CASSLPGSHTGELFF. In nucleotides, the CDR3 is TGTGCCAGCAGCTTGCCAGGGTCTCACACCGGGGAGCTGTTTTTT.

With respect to this clone: Other nucleotide sequences in the sample specify the same CDR3. V usage is TRBV7-2 and J usage is TRBJ1-5, with D possibly TRBD1 on 5 matching bases. V lost 3 bases to trimming and J lost 6 bases, with 12 bases between them. CDR3 length: 14 residues. CDR1 and CDR2 from the germline V gene are SGHTA and FQGNSA. CDR3 protein: CASSFLQGGQPQHF. CDR3 nucleotide sequence: TGTGCCAGCAGCTTCCTCCAGGGCGGTCAGCCCCAGCATTTT.

The chain uses TRBV6-5 and TRBJ1-2, with TRBD1 matching 7 bases. Unmatched junction bases numbered 7, after V lost 5 bases and J lost 4 bases. Germline V gene sequence: CDR1 MNHEY, CDR2 SVGAGI. The CDR3 runs to 14 residues. The CDR3 nucleotides are TGTGCCAGCAGTCGAAACAAGGGGGCCTATGGCTACACCTTC. As protein: CASSRNKGAYGYTF.